This T cell receptor (beta chain) was recorded in a study of Graves' ophthalmopathy and Graves' hyperthyroidism listed by TCRdb under 2018. For the study in its entirety: Peripheral blood was collected before any treatment was given, at the time of initial diagnosis. The study used signatures of the TCR beta repertoire to tell Graves' ophthalmopathy apart from Graves' hyperthyroidism and to predict which patients would progress to ophthalmopathy. In total, 135 blood samples were TCR-sequenced: around 42 ophthalmopathy, under 85 hyperthyroidism and approximately 17 hyperthyroidism-to-ophthalmopathy patients. To explore V-J signatures that separate ophthalmopathy from hyperthyroidism, a discovery set of 100 patients was enrolled, consisting of 40 to 45 with ophthalmopathy and roughly 57 with stable hyperthyroidism. The independent validation cohort included 18 to 20 hyperthyroidism patients plus 17 patients who later progressed from hyperthyroidism to ophthalmopathy. In roughly 6 hyperthyroidism patients, the T-cell repertoire of thyroid tissue was compared with the T-cell repertoire of blood. Following sampling, methimazole starting at 30 mg daily was administered to hyperthyroidism patients, and high-dose intravenous methylprednisolone was administered to ophthalmopathy patients. The approximately 100 discovery patients were divided at random into training and test sets in a 7:3 ratio.

This clonotype was seen a single time. The antigen this receptor binds is unknown. Nothing much larger sits one base from this clone, and base qualities are not available. A solitary read yields weak support. Deletion took 2 bases off V and 2 bases off J, with a span of 13 bases between the germline ends. The germline V gene yields MNHEY for CDR1 and SVGAGI for CDR2. The CDR3 contains 15 residues, cysteine and phenylalanine counted. Here the CDR3 DNA is all that survives: 45 bases in frame from base 1. General study outcomes and caveats: The 13-signature model separated ophthalmopathy from stable hyperthyroidism with approximately 90% sensitivity and around 84% specificity in cross-validation, and 80%/75% in the test set. Most of the expanded thyroid clonotypes with a frequency above 0.001 were also detected in blood, and it was suggested that the thyroid immune response may be reflected by blood repertoires. No statistical method was used to predetermine the sample size, and group allocation was not hidden from the investigators. In validation, the model predicted ophthalmopathy progression with 70.59% sensitivity and 72% to 80% specificity; roughly 11 predicted patients were CT-confirmed with GO in a median of approximately six months.

Ophthalmopathy patients had moderately to severely active disease, Clinical Activity Score of at least 3, NOSPECS grade of at least 4, and disease duration under 3 months. Patients with other autoimmune diseases, uncontrolled infections, pregnancy or lactation were excluded. Diagnosis relied on clinical symptoms, serum thyroxine, TRAb, thyroid ultrasound and orbital computed tomography. PBMCs were isolated from 10 ml of fresh peripheral blood by Ficoll-Paque density gradient centrifugation. Total RNA was extracted with Trizol reagent and quality-checked on an Agilent 2100 Bioanalyzer. For repertoire sequencing, TCR beta CDR3 regions were amplified from RNA transcripts. HTBI primers and the Qiagen OneStep RT-PCR kit were used in a first-round RT-PCR, which was followed by a second-round multiplex PCR, size selection and purification. Libraries were sequenced on an Illumina HiSeq2000 using paired-end 100 bp reads. On the authors' methods: SOAPnuke was used for read processing, and reads with adapters, uncalled bases, a mean Phred below 15, or no exact constant-primer or identifier match were discarded. COPE v1.2.5 was used to merge high-quality paired reads. Each unique nucleotide sequence was defined as a clonotype, and clonotypes were aligned to IMGT TRB V, D and J references with MiTCR v1.1. The analysis was limited to V-J combinations with a frequency above 0.0001, which together covered 99.2% of the repertoires. For each V-J combination, a TCR clonal expansion and chaos score was defined as the ratio of F50 clonal expansion to chaos observed in the TCRdist matrix. Welch's t-statistics and random forest were used to reduce features to about a dozen V-J combinations, which were fed into a naive Bayes classifier. Thyroid-blood repertoire similarity was quantified with the Morisita-Horn index. Using fastp at Q25 and MiXCR, TCRdb reprocessed the public reads and kept productive beta chains. Duplicate CDR3 protein sequences are folded into a single record with the most common DNA and genes. TCRdb assigned the V and J calls; the authors' analysis was not used. The sample contains 350,000 to 400,000 distinct CDR3 sequences, about a sixth of them found a single time. The top ten clones comprise around 1.6% of the sample.

The TCR originated in a woman under 30 with Graves' ophthalmopathy. Donor details come from another sample of the same person, matched by shared clones. The sequence joins TRBV6-5 to TRBJ2-7; the D segment cannot be called with confidence. Specimen: peripheral blood. The CDR3 region: CASSYRRTETYEQYF. The DNA reads TGTGCCAGCAGTTACCGCCGGACGGAAACCTACGAGCAGTACTTC.